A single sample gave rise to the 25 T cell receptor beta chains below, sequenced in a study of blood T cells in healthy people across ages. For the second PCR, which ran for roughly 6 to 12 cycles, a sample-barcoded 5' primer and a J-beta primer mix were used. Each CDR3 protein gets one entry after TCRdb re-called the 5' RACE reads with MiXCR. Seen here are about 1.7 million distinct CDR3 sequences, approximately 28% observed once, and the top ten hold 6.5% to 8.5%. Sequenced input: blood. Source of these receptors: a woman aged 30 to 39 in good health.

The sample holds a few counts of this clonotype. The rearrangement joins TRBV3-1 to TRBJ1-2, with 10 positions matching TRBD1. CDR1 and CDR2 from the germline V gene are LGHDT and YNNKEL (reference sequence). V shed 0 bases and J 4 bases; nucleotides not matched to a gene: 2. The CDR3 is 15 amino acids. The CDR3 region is CASSQDRTGGYGYTF. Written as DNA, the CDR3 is TGTGCCAGCAGCCAAGATAGGACAGGGGGCTATGGCTACACCTTC. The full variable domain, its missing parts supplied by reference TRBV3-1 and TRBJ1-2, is DTAVSQTPKYLVTQMGNDKSIKCEQNLGHDTMYWYKQDSKKFLKIMFSYNNKELIINETVPNRFSPKSPDKAHLNLHINSLELGDSAVYFCASSQDRTGGYGYTFGSGTRLTVV.

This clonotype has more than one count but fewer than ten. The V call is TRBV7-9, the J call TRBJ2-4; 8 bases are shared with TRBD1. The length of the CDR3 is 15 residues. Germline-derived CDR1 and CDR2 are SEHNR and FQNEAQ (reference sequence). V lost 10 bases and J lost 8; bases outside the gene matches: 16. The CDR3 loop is CATAHDRGGLDIQYF. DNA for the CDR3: TGTGCCACCGCGCACGACAGGGGAGGTCTTGACATTCAGTACTTC.

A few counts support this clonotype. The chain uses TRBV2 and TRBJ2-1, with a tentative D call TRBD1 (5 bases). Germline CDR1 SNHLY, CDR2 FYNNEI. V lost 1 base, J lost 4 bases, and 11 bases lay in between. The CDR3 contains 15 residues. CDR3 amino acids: CASSEEWGDYNEQFF. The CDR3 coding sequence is TGTGCCAGCAGTGAAGAGTGGGGCGATTACAATGAGCAGTTCTTC.

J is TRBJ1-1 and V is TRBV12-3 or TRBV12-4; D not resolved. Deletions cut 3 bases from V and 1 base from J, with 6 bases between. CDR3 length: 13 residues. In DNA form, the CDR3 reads TGTGCCAGCAGTTTTAATCAGAACACTGAAGCTTTCTTT. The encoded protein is CASSFNQNTEAFF.

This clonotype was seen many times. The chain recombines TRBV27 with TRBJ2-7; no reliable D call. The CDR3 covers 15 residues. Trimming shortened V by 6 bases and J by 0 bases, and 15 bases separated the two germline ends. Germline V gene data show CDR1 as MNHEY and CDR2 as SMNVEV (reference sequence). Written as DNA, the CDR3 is TGTGCCAGCAGCACCGGTTCCCCGGGCTCCTACGAGCAGTACTTC. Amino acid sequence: CASSTGSPGSYEQYF.

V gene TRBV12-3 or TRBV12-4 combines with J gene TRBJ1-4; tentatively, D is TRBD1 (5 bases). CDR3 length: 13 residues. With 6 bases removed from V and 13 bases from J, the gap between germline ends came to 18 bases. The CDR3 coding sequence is TGTGCCAGCAGACCAGGGATTCGAGAAGGACTGTTTTTT. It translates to CASRPGIREGLFF.

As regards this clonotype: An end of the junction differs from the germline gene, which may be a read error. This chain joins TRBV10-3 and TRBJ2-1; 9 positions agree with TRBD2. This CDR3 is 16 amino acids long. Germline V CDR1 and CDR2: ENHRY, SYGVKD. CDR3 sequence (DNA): TGTGCCATCAGTCCGGATAGGACTAGCGCGGACAATGGGCAGTTCTTC. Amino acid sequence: CAISPDRTSADNGQFF.

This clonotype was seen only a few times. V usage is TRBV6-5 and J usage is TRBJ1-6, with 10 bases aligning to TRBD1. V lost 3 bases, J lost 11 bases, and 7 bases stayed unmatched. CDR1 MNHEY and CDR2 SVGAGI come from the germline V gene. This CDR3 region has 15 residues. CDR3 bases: TGTGCCAGCAGTTATGAGACAGGGGGCAATACACCCCTCCACTTT. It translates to CASSYETGGNTPLHF.

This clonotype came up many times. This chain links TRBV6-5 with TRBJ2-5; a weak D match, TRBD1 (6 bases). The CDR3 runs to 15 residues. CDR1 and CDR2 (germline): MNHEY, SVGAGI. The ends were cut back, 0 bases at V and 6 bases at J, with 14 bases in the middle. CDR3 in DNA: TGTGCCAGCAGTTACTCGGTCAGGGGTGGGCAGACCCAGTACTTC. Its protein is CASSYSVRGGQTQYF.

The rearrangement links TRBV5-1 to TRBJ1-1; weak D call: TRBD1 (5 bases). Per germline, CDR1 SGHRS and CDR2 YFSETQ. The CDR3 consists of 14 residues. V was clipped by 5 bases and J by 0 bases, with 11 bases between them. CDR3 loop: CASRQGTMNTEAFF. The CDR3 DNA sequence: TGCGCCAGCAGGCAGGGCACAATGAACACTGAAGCTTTCTTT.

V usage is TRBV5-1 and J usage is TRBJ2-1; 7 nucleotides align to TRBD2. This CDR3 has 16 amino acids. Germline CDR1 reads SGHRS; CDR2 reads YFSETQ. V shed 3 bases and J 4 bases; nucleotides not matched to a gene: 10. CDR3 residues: CASSSSGTKVYNEQFF. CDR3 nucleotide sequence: TGCGCCAGCAGCTCTTCCGGGACTAAAGTTTACAATGAGCAGTTCTTC.

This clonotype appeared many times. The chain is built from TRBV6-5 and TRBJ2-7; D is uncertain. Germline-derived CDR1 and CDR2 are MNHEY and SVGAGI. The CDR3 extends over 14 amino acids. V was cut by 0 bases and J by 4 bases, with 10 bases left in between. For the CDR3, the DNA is TGTGCCAGCAGTTACTCAAGGCAACTTTACGAGCAGTACTTC. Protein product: CASSYSRQLYEQYF.

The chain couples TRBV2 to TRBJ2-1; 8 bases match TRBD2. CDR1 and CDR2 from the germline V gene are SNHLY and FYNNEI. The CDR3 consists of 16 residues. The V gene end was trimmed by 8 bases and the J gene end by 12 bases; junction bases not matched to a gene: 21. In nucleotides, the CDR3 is TGTGCCAGCCTGGACTCGGCGGGAGGCCTGGCAGAGCCGCAGTTCTTC. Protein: CASLDSAGGLAEPQFF. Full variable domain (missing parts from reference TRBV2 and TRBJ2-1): EPEVTQTPSHQVTQMGQEVILRCVPISNHLYFYWYRQILGQKVEFLVSFYNNEISEKSEIFDDQFSVERPDGSNFTLKIRSTKLEDSAMYFCASLDSAGGLAEPQFFGPGTRLTVL.

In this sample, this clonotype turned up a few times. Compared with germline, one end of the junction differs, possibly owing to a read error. CDR3 residues: CASTLEGASYNEQFF. The CDR3 DNA reads TGTGCCAGCACCTTGGAAGGGGCGTCCTACAATGAGCAGTTCTTC. The chain carries TRBV5-5 and TRBJ2-1; possibly TRBD1 for D (5 bases). Germline CDR1 reads SGHKS; CDR2 reads YYEKEE (reference sequence). This CDR3 has 15 amino acids. Full variable domain (remainder filled in from reference TRBV5-5 and TRBJ2-1): DAGVTQSPTHLIKTRGQQVTLRCSPISGHKSVSWYQQVLGQGPQFIFQYYEKEERGRGNFPDRFSARQFPNYSSELNVNALLLGDSALYLCASTLEGASYNEQFFGPGTRLTVL.

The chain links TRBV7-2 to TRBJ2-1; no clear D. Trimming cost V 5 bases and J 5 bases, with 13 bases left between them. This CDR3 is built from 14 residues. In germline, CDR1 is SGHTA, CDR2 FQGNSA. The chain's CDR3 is CASSMTYLDNEQFF. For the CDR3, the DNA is TGTGCCAGCAGCATGACTTACCTAGACAATGAGCAGTTCTTC.

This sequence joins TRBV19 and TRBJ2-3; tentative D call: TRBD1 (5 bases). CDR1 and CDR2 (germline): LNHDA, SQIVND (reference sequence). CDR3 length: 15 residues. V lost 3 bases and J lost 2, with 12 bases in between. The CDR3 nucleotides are TGTGCCAGTAGTATGAGAGACAGCCACACAGATACGCAGTATTTT. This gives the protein CASSMRDSHTDTQYF.

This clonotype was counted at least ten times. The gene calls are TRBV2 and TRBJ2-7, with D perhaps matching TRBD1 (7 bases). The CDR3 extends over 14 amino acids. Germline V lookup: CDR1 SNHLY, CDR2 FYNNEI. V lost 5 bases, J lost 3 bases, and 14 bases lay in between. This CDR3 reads CASSRGTENYEQYF. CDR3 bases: TGTGCCAGCAGTCGCGGGACAGAAAACTACGAGCAGTACTTC.

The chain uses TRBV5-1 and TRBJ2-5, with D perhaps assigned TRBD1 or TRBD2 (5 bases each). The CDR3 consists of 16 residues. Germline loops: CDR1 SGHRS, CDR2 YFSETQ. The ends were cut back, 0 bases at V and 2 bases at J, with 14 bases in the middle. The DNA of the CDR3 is TGCGCCAGCAGCTTGGACGGGACCCGGGGTCAAGAGACCCAGTACTTC. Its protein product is CASSLDGTRGQETQYF.

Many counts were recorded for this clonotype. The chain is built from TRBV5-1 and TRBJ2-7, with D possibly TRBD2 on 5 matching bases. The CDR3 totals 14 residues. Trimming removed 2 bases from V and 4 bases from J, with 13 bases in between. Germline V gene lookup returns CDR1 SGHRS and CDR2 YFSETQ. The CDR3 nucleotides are TGCGCCAGCAGCTTACCGGGAACGCTTTACGAGCAGTACTTC. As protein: CASSLPGTLYEQYF.

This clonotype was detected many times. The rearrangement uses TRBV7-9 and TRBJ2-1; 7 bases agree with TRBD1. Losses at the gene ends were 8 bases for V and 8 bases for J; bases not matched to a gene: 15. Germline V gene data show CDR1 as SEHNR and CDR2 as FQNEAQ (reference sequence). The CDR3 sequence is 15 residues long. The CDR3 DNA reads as TGTGCCAGCGCCTCCCCGCGACAGGGATCGGATGAGCAGTTCTTC. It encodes CASASPRQGSDEQFF.

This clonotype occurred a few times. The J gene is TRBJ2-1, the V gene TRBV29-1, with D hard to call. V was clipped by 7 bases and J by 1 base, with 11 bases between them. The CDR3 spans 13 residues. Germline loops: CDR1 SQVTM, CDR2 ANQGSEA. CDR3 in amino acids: CSAEDFSYNEQFF. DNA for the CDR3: TGCAGCGCCGAAGACTTTTCCTACAATGAGCAGTTCTTC.

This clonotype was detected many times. This CDR3 is CSAGGWSGYTF. CDR3 DNA: TGCAGCGCGGGGGGCTGGAGTGGCTACACCTTC. The V gene is TRBV29-1, the J gene TRBJ1-2; weak D call: TRBD1 (6 bases). Germline V lookup: CDR1 SQVTM, CDR2 ANQGSEA. V lost 7 bases and J lost 7, with 13 bases in between. This CDR3 contains 11 residues.

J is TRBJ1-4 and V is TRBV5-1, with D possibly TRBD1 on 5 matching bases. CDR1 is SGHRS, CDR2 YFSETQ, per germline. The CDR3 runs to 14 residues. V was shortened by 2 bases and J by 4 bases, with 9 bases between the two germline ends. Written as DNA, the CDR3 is TGCGCCAGCAGCTTCACAGGCGGTAATGAAAAACTGTTTTTT. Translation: CASSFTGGNEKLFF.

CDR3 nucleotide sequence: TGCGCCAGCAGCTTGGAGGCCAAACGATCGGACGAGCAGTACTTC. Its translation: CASSLEAKRSDEQYF. The chain employs TRBV5-1 and TRBJ2-7; D is uncertain. The CDR3 spans 15 residues. V lost 0 bases to trimming and J lost 5 bases, with 15 bases between them. The germline V gene has CDR1 SGHRS and CDR2 YFSETQ.

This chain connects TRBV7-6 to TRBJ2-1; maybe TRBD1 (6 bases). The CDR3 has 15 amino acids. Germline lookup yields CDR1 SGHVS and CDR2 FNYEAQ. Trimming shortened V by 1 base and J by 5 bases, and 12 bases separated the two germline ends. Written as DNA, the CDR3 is TGTGCCAGCAGCTTAGTGAGCAGGGGCGACAATGAGCAGTTCTTC. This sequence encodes CASSLVSRGDNEQFF.